The 24 T cell receptor beta chains below come from one sample, sequenced in a study of neurological immune-mediated disorders. MiXCR, applied by TCRdb to the 5' RACE reads, yields one record per CDR3 protein. The data show about 89,000 distinct CDR3 sequences, just over 2.5% seen once. Sequencing was done on a sample of PBMCs. The origin of the receptors is a woman aged 25 to 39 with multiple sclerosis.

This clonotype was found many times. The chain uses TRBV20-1 and TRBJ2-3, with a weak D call TRBD2 (6 bases). V dropped 3 bases and J dropped 4 bases, with 20 bases sitting between them. Germline CDR1 is DFQATT and CDR2 is SNEGSKA (reference sequence). There are 16 residues in the CDR3. DNA of the CDR3: TGCAGTGCTAGTTTGGTCGCGGGACGAAGGGCAGATACGCAGTATTTT. This codes for CSASLVAGRRADTQYF.

This clonotype was seen many times. This chain joins TRBV7-2 and TRBJ2-1; TRBD2 agrees at 11 bases. This CDR3 region has 16 residues. In germline, CDR1 is SGHTA, CDR2 FQGNSA. V lost 0 bases, J lost 9 bases, and 7 bases stayed unmatched. This CDR3 reads CASSLAVAGGIREQFF. Written as DNA, the CDR3 is TGTGCCAGCAGCTTAGCGGTAGCGGGAGGGATCCGTGAGCAGTTCTTC.

This clonotype was seen repeatedly, ten times or more. This chain connects TRBV29-1 to TRBJ1-2; D gene unclear. Germline V gives CDR1 SQVTM, CDR2 ANQGSEA. This CDR3 region has 12 residues. V was shortened by 6 bases and J by 7 bases, with 15 bases between the two germline ends. CDR3 residues: CSVLTPGSGYTF. The CDR3 DNA reads TGCAGCGTCCTAACTCCCGGCAGTGGCTACACCTTC.

This clonotype was seen many times. The chain has TRBV27 and TRBJ2-7, with 13 nucleotides matching TRBD2. Per the germline V gene, CDR1 is MNHEY and CDR2 is SMNVEV (reference sequence). The CDR3 is 15 residues long. The J segment lost 3 bases and the V segment lost 2 bases, leaving 1 base of the junction unmatched. The CDR3 reads CASSLGLAGDYEQYF. The CDR3 bases are TGTGCCAGCAGTTTAGGACTAGCGGGGGACTACGAGCAGTACTTC.

This clonotype was picked up many times. The gene calls are TRBV20-1 and TRBJ1-1; TRBD1 matches 7 bases. V trimming: 5 bases; J trimming: 3 bases; junction bases outside the gene matches: 9. Germline CDR1 reads DFQATT; CDR2 reads SNEGSKA (reference sequence). The CDR3 length is 14 residues. CDR3 nucleotide sequence: TGCAGTGCTCCAGAACAGGGGCGGTACACTGAAGCTTTCTTT. Amino acid sequence: CSAPEQGRYTEAFF.

This clonotype appeared many times. This chain links TRBV5-6 with TRBJ1-1; D gene ambiguous. The CDR3 has 12 amino acids. Germline lookup yields CDR1 SGHDT and CDR2 YYEEEE. The V end was cut by 1 base, the J end by 6 bases, with 7 bases between. The chain's CDR3 is CASSLTGSEAFF. CDR3 sequence (DNA): TGTGCCAGCAGCTTGACGGGCTCTGAAGCTTTCTTT. The whole variable domain, remainder taken from reference TRBV5-6 and TRBJ1-1, is DAGVTQSPTHLIKTRGQQVTLRCSPKSGHDTVSWYQQALGQGPQFIFQYYEEEERQRGNFPDRFSGHQFPNYSSELNVNALLLGDSALYLCASSLTGSEAFFGQGTRLTVV.

In this sample, this clonotype turned up many times. The genes are TRBV7-9 and TRBJ2-5, with D unclear. Germline V gene data show CDR1 as SEHNR and CDR2 as FQNEAQ (reference sequence). This CDR3 region has 14 residues. Deletions cut 5 bases from V and 7 bases from J, with 17 bases between. The CDR3 nucleotides are TGTGCCAGCAGCCTTGGCCCCCCGGAAGGGACCCAGTACTTC. This encodes CASSLGPPEGTQYF.

This clonotype has only a few counts. The conserved final phenylalanine or tryptophan is absent from the CDR3, which likely points to a read error. This chain connects TRBV5-1 to TRBJ1-2, with D unresolved. Germline CDR1 reads SGHRS; CDR2 reads YFSETQ. This CDR3 spans 13 amino acids. The ends were cut back, 0 bases at V and 1 base at J, with 4 bases in the middle. CDR3 protein: CASSLGDNYGYTC. CDR3 DNA sequence: TGCGCCAGCAGCTTGGGAGATAACTATGGCTACACCTGC.

This clonotype was observed at least ten times. The V call is TRBV7-9, the J call TRBJ1-2, with 8 bases aligning to TRBD1. From germline, CDR1 is SEHNR and CDR2 FQNEAQ (reference sequence). The J segment lost 3 bases and the V segment lost 3 bases, leaving 9 bases of the junction unmatched. The CDR3 consists of 16 residues. The CDR3 loop is CASSLSSGGADYGYTF. The DNA for the CDR3 is TGTGCCAGCAGCTTGTCCTCAGGGGGCGCGGACTATGGCTACACCTTC.

This clonotype was found many times. The rearrangement joins TRBV20-1 to TRBJ2-1; TRBD1 agrees at 7 bases. The CDR3 loop spans 14 amino acids. In germline, CDR1 is DFQATT, CDR2 SNEGSKA (reference sequence). The ends lost 3 bases at V and 6 bases at J; junction bases unmatched: 8. The chain's CDR3 is CSARKPDRINEQFF. CDR3 coding DNA: TGCAGTGCTAGGAAGCCGGACAGGATCAATGAGCAGTTCTTC.

This clonotype was detected many times. The chain recombines TRBV12-3 or TRBV12-4 with TRBJ2-1, with 8 bases fitting TRBD2. Trimming cost V 2 bases and J 4 bases; bases outside gene matches: 7. The CDR3 spans 16 residues. The CDR3 coding sequence is TGTGCCAGCAGTTTAAGGAGACTAGCGATGTACAATGAGCAGTTCTTC. Translating it yields CASSLRRLAMYNEQFF.

This clonotype was seen ten or more times. The V call is TRBV20-1, the J call TRBJ2-3; TRBD2 matches at 11 bases. V lost 6 bases and J lost 4; bases outside the gene matches: 12. Looked up from germline, CDR1 is DFQATT and CDR2 is SNEGSKA (reference sequence). The CDR3 has 16 residues. The chain's CDR3 is CSAPLTSGSFPDTQYF. CDR3 DNA: TGCAGTGCCCCACTCACTAGCGGGAGTTTCCCAGATACGCAGTATTTT.

At least ten counts were recorded for this clonotype. The chain recombines TRBV20-1 with TRBJ2-7; 14 bases agree with TRBD2. V lost 4 bases and J lost 3; bases outside the gene matches: 2. Germline V gene sequence: CDR1 DFQATT, CDR2 SNEGSKA (reference sequence). This CDR3 is 14 amino acids long. CDR3 sequence reads: CSATTSGRVYEQYF. CDR3 bases: TGCAGTGCTACGACTAGCGGGAGGGTCTACGAGCAGTACTTC.

This clonotype was observed at least ten times. The V gene is TRBV5-1, the J gene TRBJ2-7; possible D gene TRBD2, 5 bases. V was cut by 2 bases and J by 1 base, with 10 bases left in between. Germline V lookup: CDR1 SGHRS, CDR2 YFSETQ. The CDR3 is made up of 14 amino acids. In DNA, the CDR3 is TGCGCCAGCAGCTTCGAGGGCCCGTCCTACGAGCAGTACTTC. Protein product: CASSFEGPSYEQYF. The full variable domain, rest sourced from reference TRBV5-1 and TRBJ2-7, is KAGVTQTPRYLIKTRGQQVTLSCSPISGHRSVSWYQQTPGQGLQFLFEYFSETQRNKGNFPGRFSGRQFSNSRSEMNVSTLELGDSALYLCASSFEGPSYEQYFGPGTRLTVT.

This clonotype was seen at least ten times. V gene TRBV7-2 combines with J gene TRBJ2-2; 9 positions match TRBD2. Germline trimming cut 7 bases from V and 5 bases from J; bases unmatched to any gene: 5. This CDR3 is 14 amino acids long. The V gene's germline CDR1 is SGHTA and CDR2 FQGNSA. The CDR3 sequence: CASIGSGRTGELFF. The CDR3 nucleotides read TGTGCCAGCATCGGTAGCGGGAGAACCGGGGAGCTGTTTTTT.

Ten or more counts support this clonotype. The J gene is TRBJ2-7, the V gene TRBV6-4; possibly TRBD1 for D (5 bases). CDR1 MRHNA and CDR2 SNTAGT come from the germline V gene. The CDR3 consists of 20 residues. V was trimmed by 4 bases and J by 7 bases, leaving 35 bases between them. In DNA, the CDR3 is TGTGCCAGCAGTGTATCGGGTCCGCCACATCCCCGGACAACTGGGTGTGAGCAGTACTTC. Translation gives CASSVSGPPHPRTTGCEQYF.

In this sample, this clonotype turned up many times. The chain links TRBV25-1 to TRBJ2-1; no firm D call. This CDR3 contains 14 residues. The V and J ends lost 8 bases and 7 bases respectively, with 18 bases between them. In germline, CDR1 is MGHDK, CDR2 SYGVNS. In DNA form, the CDR3 reads TGTGCCAGCGGGTGGTTGGCAGTCCAAAATGAGCAGTTCTTC. Protein sequence: CASGWLAVQNEQFF.

This clonotype showed up many times. The chain joins TRBV20-1 to TRBJ2-3; 9 nucleotides agree with TRBD2. The germline gives CDR1 DFQATT, CDR2 SNEGSKA (reference sequence). The CDR3 totals 16 residues. J was trimmed by 3 bases and V by 1 base; bases with no gene match: 8. As DNA, the CDR3 is TGCAGTGCTAGAGGACAAGCGGGAGGAGAGACAGATACGCAGTATTTT. Translated, it gives CSARGQAGGETDTQYF.

This clonotype was counted ten times or more. This chain uses TRBV6-5 with TRBJ2-5; 12 bases match TRBD1. Per the germline V gene, CDR1 is MNHEY and CDR2 is SVGAGI. This CDR3 has 16 residues. V lost 6 bases, J lost 5 bases, and 10 bases stayed unmatched. The CDR3 nucleotides are TGTGCCAGCAGCGTAACGGGACAGGGGGCCGGGGAGACCCAGTACTTC. The encoded protein is CASSVTGQGAGETQYF.

This clonotype was counted many times. The chain joins TRBV20-1 to TRBJ2-1; 8 nucleotides match TRBD2. The CDR3 contains 14 residues. Germline CDR1 is DFQATT and CDR2 is SNEGSKA (reference sequence). Trimming took 3 bases from V and 8 from J; bases not matched to a gene: 9. The CDR3 loop is CSASGRASLDEQFF. DNA of the CDR3: TGCAGTGCTAGCGGGAGGGCCAGTTTGGATGAGCAGTTCTTC.

This clonotype was observed many times. CDR3 bases: TGTGCCAGCAGCTTTCTAGGGGGAAGGGCTGAAGCTTTCTTT. It translates to CASSFLGGRAEAFF. The chain carries TRBV7-2 and TRBJ1-1, with D tentatively TRBD1 (6 bases). Trimming removed 3 bases from V and 6 bases from J, with 14 bases in between. The CDR3 spans 14 residues. Germline loops: CDR1 SGHTA, CDR2 FQGNSA.

This clonotype was recorded many times. Here the CDR3 reads CSAPQGSGANVLTF. In DNA form, the CDR3 reads TGCAGTGCCCCCCAGGGCTCTGGGGCCAACGTCCTGACTTTC. The V call is TRBV20-1, the J call TRBJ2-6; tentatively, D is TRBD1 (5 bases). This CDR3 contains 14 residues. Trimming cost V 6 bases and J 0 bases, with 9 bases left between them. CDR1 is DFQATT and CDR2 is SNEGSKA in the germline V gene (reference sequence).

The sample holds many counts of this clonotype. The genes are TRBV5-1 and TRBJ2-6; D remains ambiguous. This CDR3 is 16 amino acids long. Per germline, CDR1 SGHRS and CDR2 YFSETQ. V dropped 4 bases and J dropped 0 bases, with 11 bases sitting between them. In DNA form, the CDR3 reads TGCGCCAGCAGCCCCTTTGCCAGCTCTGGGGCCAACGTCCTGACTTTC. Translation gives CASSPFASSGANVLTF.

This clonotype was counted many times. In DNA, the CDR3 is TGCGCCAGCAGCTCCTATCAGCGGGGACCAAACAATGAGCAGTTCTTC. Translation: CASSSYQRGPNNEQFF. V and J are TRBV5-1 and TRBJ2-1, with TRBD2 identical over 7 bases. The trim removed 3 bases at V and 5 bases at J, leaving 11 bases unmatched. There are 16 residues in the CDR3. Germline-derived CDR1 and CDR2 are SGHRS and YFSETQ.